A single sample is the source of the 8 T cell receptor beta chains below, sequenced in a study of T cell responses to AZD1222 COVID-19 vaccine. TCRdb's table, derived via immunoSEQ multiplex PCR, lists solely in-frame clones and lacks some. The table has about 140,000 clones, nearly 95% seen once. Sequenced material: peripheral blood, taken on day 0 of AZD1222 vaccination. These receptors were obtained from an adult in good health.

The chain recombines TRBV5-5 with TRBJ2-5; the D is unclear. This CDR3 comprises 15 residues. V was trimmed by 0 bases and J by 4 bases, leaving 13 bases between them. The germline CDR1 and CDR2 sequences are SGHKS and YYEKEE (reference sequence). CDR3 region: CASSLGGSRGETQYF. CDR3 DNA sequence: TGTGCCAGCAGCTTGGGAGGCTCGCGAGGAGAGACCCAGTACTTC. Full variable domain (remainder filled in from reference TRBV5-5 and TRBJ2-5): DAGVTQSPTHLIKTRGQQVTLRCSPISGHKSVSWYQQVLGQGPQFIFQYYEKEERGRGNFPDRFSARQFPNYSSELNVNALLLGDSALYLCASSLGGSRGETQYFGPGTRLLVL.

V and J are TRBV10-1 and TRBJ2-5; 13 bases are a match to TRBD2. V dropped 2 bases and J dropped 6; count of bases not matched to a gene: 6. CDR1 is WNHNN and CDR2 is SYGVQD in the germline V gene (reference sequence). This CDR3 has 16 amino acids. The CDR3 DNA reads as TGCGCCAGCAGTGAGGCAGGACTAGCGGGAGTAAAGACCCAGTACTTC. Amino acids: CASSEAGLAGVKTQYF.

The rearrangement joins TRBV30 to TRBJ2-1; D uncertain. Trimming removed 3 bases from V and 2 bases from J, with 20 bases in between. This CDR3 comprises 17 residues. The germline CDR1 and CDR2 sequences are GTSNPN and SVGIG (reference sequence). CDR3 in amino acids: CAWSDKSRGDPYNEQFF. For the CDR3, the DNA is TGTGCCTGGAGCGATAAGAGTCGCGGAGACCCCTACAATGAGCAGTTCTTC.

The chain recombines TRBV11-2 with TRBJ1-1; 7 bases agree with TRBD1. The germline CDR1 and CDR2 sequences are SGHAT and FQNNGV. V gave up 6 bases and J gave up 0 bases; unmatched junction bases: 7. The CDR3 totals 15 residues. CDR3: CASSRYRGMNTEAFF. CDR3 coding DNA: TGTGCCAGCAGTCGCTACAGGGGTATGAACACTGAAGCTTTCTTT.

The genes are TRBV20-1 and TRBJ1-4; D is perhaps TRBD1 (5 bases). Per the germline V gene, CDR1 is DFQATT and CDR2 is SNEGSKA (reference sequence). V was pared by 3 bases and J by 13 bases, with 21 bases between. The CDR3 spans 14 residues. The CDR3 coding sequence is TGCAGTGCTAGTCACGGGACGGACCCTATTCGACTGTTTTTT. Protein product: CSASHGTDPIRLFF.

V and J are TRBV9 and TRBJ1-6, with D tentatively TRBD1 (5 bases). V was clipped by 4 bases and J by 7 bases, with 15 bases between them. There are 15 residues in the CDR3. Germline V gene sequence: CDR1 SGDLS, CDR2 YYNGEE. The CDR3 protein is CASSPPGRGNSPLHF. The DNA of the CDR3 is TGTGCCAGCAGCCCTCCGGGACGGGGGAATTCACCCCTCCACTTT.

About this clone: One end of the junction does not line up with germline, which may come from a read error. This chain joins TRBV28 and TRBJ1-6; unclear D gene. This CDR3 is built from 12 residues. Per the germline V gene, CDR1 is MDHEN and CDR2 is SYDVKM. The CDR3 loop reads CASSLYNSPLHF. The CDR3 coding sequence is TGTGCCAGCAGTTTATATAACTCACCCCTCCACTTT.

This clone occurred once. The chain employs TRBV28 and TRBJ1-2; the match to TRBD1 covers 12 bases. The CDR3 consists of 16 residues. With 6 bases clipped from V and 4 bases from J, the junction kept 9 bases outside the gene matches. Germline assignment: CDR1 MDHEN and CDR2 SYDVKM. As DNA, the CDR3 is TGTGCCAGCAGGCGGGGACAGGGGGCGCAAATCTATGGCTACACCTTC. It translates to CASRRGQGAQIYGYTF.